These 19 T cell receptor beta chains came from one sample sequenced in a study of blood T cell repertoires in COVID-19. The method was immunoSEQ multiplex PCR; TCRdb's version includes in-frame clones alone and lacks a portion of them. This table holds approximately 140,000 clones, around four fifths found once. Sequencing used peripheral blood. The origin of the receptors is a man between 35 and 55 years old with active or convalescent COVID-19.

The rearrangement uses TRBV30 and TRBJ2-2; 10 bases line up with TRBD2. After removal of 4 bases from V and 7 bases from J, the junction contained 24 bases not matched to a gene. In germline, CDR1 is GTSNPN, CDR2 SVGIG (reference sequence). The length of the CDR3 is 20 residues. CDR3 DNA: TGTGCCTGGATTGGGGACCACTTCTTAAGCGGGGGGGCCTCGGTCGGGGAGCTGTTTTTT. Translating it yields CAWIGDHFLSGGASVGELFF.

This chain connects TRBV27 to TRBJ2-3; 8 bases match TRBD1. In germline, CDR1 is MNHEY, CDR2 SMNVEV (reference sequence). Trimming cost V 6 bases and J 7 bases; bases outside gene matches: 12. The length of the CDR3 is 15 residues. CDR3 in DNA: TGTGCCAGCAGCTTCCGGACAGGGCTCCAAAATACGCAGTATTTT. Protein sequence: CASSFRTGLQNTQYF.

This clone was seen only once. V gene TRBV27 combines with J gene TRBJ1-5, with 9 bases aligning to TRBD1. Germline CDR1 is MNHEY and CDR2 is SMNVEV (reference sequence). Trimming took 6 bases from V and 5 from J; bases not matched to a gene: 5. CDR3 size: 14 residues. The CDR3 region has the DNA TGTGCCAGCAGCCCTGGACAGGGGTATCAGCCCCAGCATTTT. Its protein product is CASSPGQGYQPQHF.

This clone was found a few times. This chain's CDR3 is CASSLVPGQGSPGNTIYF. The CDR3 bases are TGTGCCAGCAGCTTAGTTCCTGGACAGGGGAGTCCTGGAAACACCATATATTTT. The V gene is TRBV7-6, the J gene TRBJ1-3; 9 positions agree with TRBD1. V shed 1 base, J shed 2 bases, and the junction held 9 bases outside the gene matches. CDR3 size: 18 residues. CDR1 and CDR2 (germline): SGHVS, FNYEAQ.

The rearrangement joins TRBV9 to TRBJ2-3, with 10 bases identical to TRBD2. Trimming removed 2 bases from V and 3 bases from J; junction bases left unmatched: 3. This CDR3 spans 15 amino acids. CDR1 is SGDLS, CDR2 YYNGEE, per germline. This chain's CDR3 is CASSVSGGVTDTQYF. For the CDR3, the DNA is TGTGCCAGCAGCGTCAGCGGGGGGGTGACAGATACGCAGTATTTT.

Concerning this clone itself: Distinct nucleotide sequences in the sample also encode this CDR3. The chain is built from TRBV24-1 and TRBJ1-1, with TRBD1 identical over 7 bases. From germline, CDR1 is KGHDR and CDR2 SFDVKD. Trimming cost V 11 bases and J 4 bases; bases outside gene matches: 9. This CDR3 has 13 residues. The DNA for the CDR3 is TGTGCCAAAAAAGAGGACAGGACCACTGAAGCTTTCTTT. It is translated as CAKKEDRTTEAFF.

This clone was detected many times. The chain joins TRBV5-3 to TRBJ2-7, with TRBD1 identical over 8 bases. TRBV5-3 is annotated as an ORF whose role is uncertain. With V trimmed by 1 base and J by 6 bases, 6 bases remained unmatched. There are 14 residues in the CDR3. The CDR3 DNA sequence: TGTGCCAGAAGCTTGAAGGGCAGGGGGCGCGAGCAGTACTTC. Its translation: CARSLKGRGREQYF.

CDR3 in amino acids: CASSLLGGMNTEAFF. CDR3 nucleotide sequence: TGTGCCAGCAGCTTACTAGGGGGCATGAACACTGAAGCTTTCTTT. The rearrangement uses TRBV11-2 and TRBJ1-1, with 7 bases that match TRBD1. Germline values: CDR1 SGHAT, CDR2 FQNNGV. V dropped 2 bases and J dropped 0; count of bases not matched to a gene: 3. CDR3 length: 15 residues.

J is TRBJ2-2 and V is TRBV11-1; 8 bases align to TRBD1. V dropped 3 bases and J dropped 1; count of bases not matched to a gene: 1. Germline V CDR1 and CDR2: SGHAT, FQDESV (reference sequence). The CDR3 is 15 residues long. The CDR3 DNA reads as TGTGCCAGCAGCTTCGGACAGGGGAACACCGGGGAGCTGTTTTTT. It translates to CASSFGQGNTGELFF. Complete variable domain (other parts from reference TRBV11-1 and TRBJ2-2): EAEVAQSPRYKITEKSQAVAFWCDPISGHATLYWYRQILGQGPELLVQFQDESVVDDSQLPKDRFSAERLKGVDSTLKIQPAELGDSAMYLCASSFGQGNTGELFFGEGSRLTVL.

The CDR3 is CASSLQGVAKNIQYF. The CDR3 DNA sequence: TGTGCCAGCAGTCTACAGGGGGTCGCCAAAAACATTCAGTACTTC. V is TRBV6-2 or TRBV6-3 and J is TRBJ2-4; 8 bases agree with TRBD1. The germline V gene has CDR1 MNHEY and CDR2 SVGEGT. V was clipped by 5 bases and J by 1 base; unmatched bases: 4. The CDR3 has 15 residues.

To note about this clone: This may come from a read error, since a much larger clone is one base off. The V and J genes are TRBV11-2 and TRBJ1-1; D ambiguous. The germline gives CDR1 SGHAT, CDR2 FQNNGV. V shed 0 bases and J shed 0 bases, with 2 bases lying between them. The CDR3 is made up of 13 amino acids. The CDR3 loop is CASSLDVNTEAFF. The CDR3 DNA is TGTGCCAGCAGCTTAGACGTGAACACTGAAGCTTTCTTT.

The J gene is TRBJ1-2, the V gene TRBV5-1; D not resolved. CDR3 length: 14 residues. Germline loops: CDR1 SGHRS, CDR2 YFSETQ. V was shortened by 0 bases and J by 6 bases, with 12 bases between the two germline ends. CDR3 sequence reads: CASSLAGGGHGYTF. The CDR3 coding sequence is TGCGCCAGCAGCTTGGCCGGCGGAGGCCATGGCTACACCTTC.

The rearrangement joins TRBV18 to TRBJ1-5; D uncertain. Germline CDR1 is KGHSH and CDR2 is LQKENI. The CDR3 has 14 residues. V gave up 3 bases and J gave up 0 bases, with 6 bases separating them. CDR3 sequence: CASSPEHSNQPQHF. The CDR3 DNA follows: TGTGCCAGCTCACCCGAACATAGCAATCAGCCCCAGCATTTT.

The CDR3 region is CASSSLWDSPQYF. In nucleotides, the CDR3 is TGTGCCAGCAGTTCCCTCTGGGACAGCCCACAATACTTC. V is TRBV6-5 and J is TRBJ2-7, with TRBD1 identical over 7 bases. The V gene end was trimmed by 4 bases and the J gene end by 13 bases; junction bases not matched to a gene: 13. The CDR3 extends over 13 amino acids. Germline assignment: CDR1 MNHEY and CDR2 SVGAGI.

This chain joins TRBV29-1 and TRBJ2-4, with TRBD1 as a possible D gene (6 bases). Germline CDR1 reads SQVTM; CDR2 reads ANQGSEA. This CDR3 spans 13 amino acids. Trimming left V 1 base short and J 10 bases short, with 14 bases between. The CDR3 loop reads CSVEGGLRDIQYF. As DNA, the CDR3 is TGCAGCGTTGAAGGGGGGCTAAGGGATATTCAGTACTTC.

CDR3 DNA sequence: TGTGCCAGTAGATTTACTAGCGGCACAGATACGCAGTATTTT. Translation gives CASRFTSGTDTQYF. The rearrangement uses TRBV19 and TRBJ2-3, with 7 bases aligning to TRBD2. J was trimmed by 1 base and V by 6 bases; bases with no gene match: 4. Looked up from germline, CDR1 is LNHDA and CDR2 is SQIVND (reference sequence). The CDR3 length is 14 residues.

This clone came up once. The rearrangement joins TRBV10-2 to TRBJ2-5; 8 bases are a match to TRBD1. Germline V gives CDR1 WSHSY, CDR2 SAAADI. V lost 8 bases, J lost 5 bases, and 7 bases stayed unmatched. The CDR3 loop spans 13 amino acids. CDR3 amino acids: CASQTGVRETQYF. The CDR3 bases are TGCGCCAGCCAGACAGGGGTAAGGGAGACCCAGTACTTC.

CDR3 amino acids: CASSAREGGNQPQHF. The DNA for the CDR3 is TGTGCCAGTAGTGCCCGAGAGGGGGGCAATCAGCCCCAGCATTTT. This chain joins TRBV19 and TRBJ1-5; tentative D call: TRBD1 (6 bases). V lost 5 bases and J lost 2, with 13 bases in between. Looked up from germline, CDR1 is LNHDA and CDR2 is SQIVND (reference sequence). This CDR3 region has 15 residues.

This rearrangement joins TRBV5-1 to TRBJ2-2, with TRBD2 matching over 9 bases. The CDR3 sequence is 15 residues long. V trimming: 4 bases; J trimming: 7 bases; junction bases outside the gene matches: 8. The germline V gene has CDR1 SGHRS and CDR2 YFSETQ. The CDR3 reads CASSPTGLAFGELFF. CDR3 bases: TGCGCCAGCAGCCCAACGGGACTAGCTTTCGGGGAGCTGTTTTTT.